The count of the clone carrying this TCR beta chain is one. The antigen is undetermined. The data originate from a study of shared clonotypes between healthy human individuals. Findings of the study overall: Blood was the only sampled material, and tissue repertoires likely differ. In general, naive subsets displayed greater estimated richness than memory subsets did.

CDR3 length equals 12 residues. V gave up 6 bases and J gave up 0 bases, with 7 bases separating them. The germline gives CDR1 SGHRS, CDR2 YFSETQ. Researchers ran the assay at a deep level. Data came from immunoSEQ multiplex PCR; TCRdb stores just in-frame clones and leaves some out. The top ten hold under 2% of the sample, which has under 850,000 clones, just under 75% seen once. Material for sequencing was memory CD4+ T cells sorted from blood. Sample subset: CD45RA-negative fraction. The sequence came from a woman in her thirties in good health. This rearrangement joins TRBV5-1 to TRBJ2-7, with D perhaps assigned TRBD1 or TRBD2 (5 bases each). The CDR3 spells CASKGTSYEQYF. The CDR3 DNA sequence: TGCGCCAGCAAGGGGACCTCCTACGAGCAGTACTTC. Using reference TRBV5-1 and TRBJ2-7 for the parts outside the CDR3, the full variable domain is KAGVTQTPRYLIKTRGQQVTLSCSPISGHRSVSWYQQTPGQGLQFLFEYFSETQRNKGNFPGRFSGRQFSNSRSEMNVSTLELGDSALYLCASKGTSYEQYFGPGTRLTVT.